The present T cell receptor (beta chain) was sequenced within a study of shared clonotypes between healthy human individuals. Looking at the study overall: CD8 memory received one plate per donor, CD8 naive two, CD4 memory three and CD4 naive three. General study results and limits: Larger estimated richness was generally recorded for naive subsets relative to memory subsets.

CDR1 and CDR2 (germline): SGHAT, FQNNGV. This CDR3 comprises 17 residues. The V end lost 3 bases, the J end lost 0 bases, and 18 bases lay between the germline ends. CD4+ cells underwent separation, giving CD45RA+ naive and CD45RA-negative memory subsets. A remark on this clone: Its antigen is undetermined.

Profiled with immunoSEQ multiplex PCR; TCRdb holds only in-frame clones, not every one. The repertoire holds 330,000 or so clones, more than 60% seen once, with about 10% in the top ten. The chain combines TRBV11-2 with TRBJ2-7, with D tentatively TRBD2 (7 bases). Material: memory CD4+ T cells sorted from blood. Subset of the sample: CD45RA-negative fraction. This clonotype was obtained from a man younger than 45 in good health. CDR3 DNA: TGTGCCAGCAGCTTGGGGGGGCTAGCGGCCGTCTCCTACGAGCAGTACTTC. Its translation is CASSLGGLAAVSYEQYF.